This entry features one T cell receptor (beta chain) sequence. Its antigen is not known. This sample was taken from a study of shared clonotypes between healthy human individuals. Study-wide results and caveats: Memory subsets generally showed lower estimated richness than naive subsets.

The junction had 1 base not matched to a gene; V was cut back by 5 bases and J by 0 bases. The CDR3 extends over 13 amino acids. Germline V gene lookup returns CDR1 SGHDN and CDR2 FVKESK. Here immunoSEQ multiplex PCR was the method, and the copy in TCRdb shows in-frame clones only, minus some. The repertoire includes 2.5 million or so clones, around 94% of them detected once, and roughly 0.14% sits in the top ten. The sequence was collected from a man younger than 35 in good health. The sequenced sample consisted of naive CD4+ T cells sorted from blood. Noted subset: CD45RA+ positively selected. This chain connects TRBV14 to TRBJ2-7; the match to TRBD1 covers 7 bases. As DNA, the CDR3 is TGTGCCAGCAGCTCAGGGGGCTCCTACGAGCAGTACTTC. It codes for CASSSGGSYEQYF.